This entry describes one TCR beta chain. Its antigen is undetermined. The data stem from a study of monozygotic twins with inflammatory bowel disease. General study findings and limits: The inverse Simpson measure of TCRbeta diversity was lower in IBD patients than in healthy co-twins.

The cDNA of both the TCRalpha and TCRbeta chains was subjected to two nested PCRs of roughly 15 and 9 cycles. From its re-call of the 5' RACE reads, TCRdb lists each CDR3 protein once, without DNA. The sample's table shows a few hundred thousand distinct CDR3 sequences. The germline V gene encodes CDR1 SGHAT and CDR2 FQDESV (reference sequence). The CDR3 spans 16 residues. Blood was drawn at around 2.5 ml per donor. The clonotype was recovered from a human donor with ulcerative colitis or Crohn's disease, or a healthy co-twin of an affected twin (not recorded which). The sequencing input was blood. The gene calls are TRBV11-1 and TRBJ2-1; the TCRdb call, TRBD2, lacks DNA for checking. The chain's CDR3 is CASSLASSGGYNEQFF.